Sequencing of this T cell receptor beta chain was carried out in a study of CD8+ T cells in alopecia areata. Isolated RNA was reverse transcribed into cDNA used as the sequencing template. Clones were sequenced by immunoSEQ multiplex PCR, and TCRdb holds only the in-frame ones, with some missing. Here the sample spans 150,000 to 200,000 clones, less than 65% being singletons. Deletions cut 2 bases from V and 9 bases from J, with 7 bases between. Germline V gene data show CDR1 as SNHLY and CDR2 as FYNNEI. The CDR3 covers 11 residues. Noted treatment: oral pan-JAK inhibitor, 5-10 mg twice daily. Punch biopsies of lesional scalp, plus peripheral blood, were taken from alopecia areata patients.

This chain connects TRBV2 to TRBJ2-5; D call uncertain. Here the sequenced sample was CD4+ T cells sorted from blood, taken at week 24, from a patient treated with tofacitinib. This clonotype originated in a human donor with alopecia areata. The CDR3 spells CASSELTPQYF. The CDR3 DNA is TGTGCCAGCAGTGAATTAACACCCCAGTACTTC.